These 20 T cell receptor beta chains originate from one sample sequenced in a study of blood T cell repertoires in COVID-19. The method was immunoSEQ multiplex PCR; TCRdb's version includes in-frame clones alone and lacks a portion of them. The sample yields hundreds of thousands of clones, roughly 90% seen once. Specimen: peripheral blood. Source of these receptors: a woman younger than 45 with COVID-19, enrolled during active disease.

The chain carries TRBV2 and TRBJ1-2, with unresolved D. The CDR3 covers 16 residues. V was pared by 5 bases and J by 0 bases, with 16 bases between. Germline assignment: CDR1 SNHLY and CDR2 FYNNEI. The CDR3 DNA follows: TGTGCCAGCAGTCGAGCCGAGGGCGGAGCTAACTATGGCTACACCTTC. Protein sequence: CASSRAEGGANYGYTF.

The J gene is TRBJ2-1, the V gene TRBV10-3; TRBD2 agrees at 10 bases. Per the germline V gene, CDR1 is ENHRY and CDR2 is SYGVKD. J gave up 0 bases and V 3 bases, and 14 bases lay outside the gene matches. The CDR3 is 20 amino acids. CDR3 coding DNA: TGTGCCATCAGTGACCCCGCTAGCGGGGGCCCCCGGAGCTCCTACAATGAGCAGTTCTTC. Translated, it gives CAISDPASGGPRSSYNEQFF.

V and J are TRBV5-1 and TRBJ2-3; 13 positions match TRBD2. The V gene end was trimmed by 1 base and the J gene end by 4 bases; junction bases not matched to a gene: 3. The CDR3 loop spans 16 amino acids. Per the germline V gene, CDR1 is SGHRS and CDR2 is YFSETQ. The CDR3: CASSLLLAGGADTQYF. The DNA for the CDR3 is TGCGCCAGCAGCTTGCTACTAGCGGGGGGGGCAGATACGCAGTATTTT.

The chain carries TRBV7-9 and TRBJ1-3; TRBD1 matches at 8 bases. CDR1 is SEHNR, CDR2 FQNEAQ, per germline (reference sequence). The CDR3 is 15 amino acids. The V and J ends lost 5 bases and 3 bases, in that order; junction bases with no gene match: 6. CDR3 sequence (DNA): TGTGCCAGCAGCACGGACAGGGTTCGTGGAAACACCATATATTTT. Protein: CASSTDRVRGNTIYF.

The CDR3 spells CASSYSGASNQPQHF. CDR3 sequence (DNA): TGTGCCAGCAGTTACTCGGGGGCGAGCAATCAGCCCCAGCATTTT. The V call is TRBV6-2 or TRBV6-3, the J call TRBJ1-5; tentatively, D is TRBD1 (6 bases). V shed 0 bases and J shed 1 base, with 7 bases lying between them. The CDR3 totals 15 residues. The V gene's germline CDR1 is MNHEY and CDR2 SVGEGT.

J is TRBJ2-1 and V is TRBV9; D may be TRBD2 (5 bases). There are 15 residues in the CDR3. CDR1 is SGDLS and CDR2 is YYNGEE in the germline V gene. V lost 0 bases, J lost 7 bases, and 14 bases lay in between. The CDR3 nucleotides read TGTGCCAGCAGCGTAGTTGGGAGCCTCGATAATGAGCAGTTCTTC. Encoded protein: CASSVVGSLDNEQFF.

The chain's CDR3 is CASSQGRDYGYTF. In nucleotides, the CDR3 is TGTGCCAGCAGCCAGGGCAGGGACTATGGCTACACCTTC. The chain joins TRBV11-2 to TRBJ1-2, with a weak D call TRBD1 (5 bases). CDR1 and CDR2 from the germline V gene are SGHAT and FQNNGV. This CDR3 has 13 amino acids. The ends were cut back, 5 bases at V and 3 bases at J, with 10 bases in the middle.

This chain uses TRBV11-3 with TRBJ2-3; TRBD2 matches at 9 bases. The CDR3 has 19 residues. CDR1 is SGHNT and CDR2 is YENEEA in the germline V gene. V gave up 4 bases and J gave up 2 bases; unmatched junction bases: 16. The CDR3: CASSSERLAGRGDTDTQYF. As DNA, the CDR3 is TGTGCCAGCAGCTCAGAGCGTCTAGCGGGGCGTGGGGACACAGATACGCAGTATTTT. Using reference TRBV11-3 and TRBJ2-3 for the parts outside the CDR3, the full variable domain is EAGVVQSPRYKIIEKKQPVAFWCNPISGHNTLYWYLQNLGQGPELLIRYENEEAVDDSQLPKDRFSAERLKGVDSTLKIQPAELGDSAVYLCASSSERLAGRGDTDTQYFGPGTRLTVL.

CDR3 DNA: TGCGCCAGCAGCCGGAGGGACGGGGGAGCAGATACGCAGTATTTT. Encoded protein: CASSRRDGGADTQYF. The V call is TRBV10-1, the J call TRBJ2-3; possibly TRBD2 for D (6 bases). The V gene's germline CDR1 is WNHNN and CDR2 SYGVQD (reference sequence). This CDR3 has 15 amino acids. V was pared by 6 bases and J by 4 bases, with 17 bases between.

The chain couples TRBV11-3 to TRBJ2-1; 9 bases fit TRBD2. Trimming at V came to 3 bases and at J to 3 bases, leaving 3 bases not matched to a gene. The CDR3 is 15 residues long. Germline V gene data show CDR1 as SGHNT and CDR2 as YENEEA. CDR3 region: CASSLGLANYNEQFF. CDR3 sequence (DNA): TGTGCCAGCAGCTTGGGACTAGCAAACTACAATGAGCAGTTCTTC.

The chain carries TRBV7-2 and TRBJ1-1, with a possible D match to TRBD1 (5 bases). The CDR3 is 14 residues long. The V gene lost 5 bases and the J gene lost 3 bases, with 13 bases spanning the gap. Germline CDR1 is SGHTA and CDR2 is FQGNSA. The CDR3 sequence: CASSPGGGYTEAFF. The CDR3 coding sequence is TGTGCCAGCAGCCCCGGGGGAGGGTACACTGAAGCTTTCTTT.

In its sample, this clone was seen a few times. The same CDR3 arises from other DNA sequences in this sample as well. This chain joins TRBV6-6 and TRBJ1-5; no definite D call. The V end lost 2 bases, the J end lost 7 bases, and 12 bases lay between the germline ends. CDR3 length: 14 residues. Germline CDR1 is MNHNY and CDR2 is SVGAGI (reference sequence). This chain's CDR3 is CASSYGADGQPQHF. CDR3 in DNA: TGTGCCAGCAGTTACGGTGCGGATGGCCAGCCCCAGCATTTT.

This chain connects TRBV28 to TRBJ1-2, with D tentatively TRBD1 (6 bases). The CDR3 runs to 15 residues. Per the germline V gene, CDR1 is MDHEN and CDR2 is SYDVKM. V lost 5 bases, J lost 2 bases, and 15 bases lay in between. The CDR3 coding sequence is TGTGCCAGCAGTACACCCCAGGGGAGAAACTATGGCTACACCTTC. This encodes CASSTPQGRNYGYTF.

A remark on this clone: Germline is not matched at one junction end, which may reflect a read error. The J gene is TRBJ2-7, the V gene TRBV7-7; TRBD1 aligns across 8 bases. From germline, CDR1 is SSHAT and CDR2 FNYEAQ (reference sequence). This CDR3 comprises 20 residues. The chain's CDR3 is CASSPSPWGNQVQGAYEQYF. The CDR3 DNA reads TGTGCTAGCAGCCCTTCCCCGTGGGGCAATCAGGTACAGGGGGCCTACGAGCAGTACTTC.

The CDR3 coding sequence is TGCGCCAGCAGCCATTTGGTCATCAATCAGGACAGTGAAGCTTTCTTT. Its translation is CASSHLVINQDSEAFF. The chain is built from TRBV4-1 and TRBJ1-1; perhaps TRBD1 as D (6 bases). The germline gives CDR1 MGHRA, CDR2 YSYEKL. This CDR3 spans 16 amino acids. With 3 bases removed from V and 7 bases from J, the gap between germline ends came to 21 bases.

This chain's CDR3 is CASSQVMRARETQYF. As DNA, the CDR3 is TGTGCCAGCAGCCAAGTCATGAGGGCACGGGAGACCCAGTACTTC. V and J are TRBV3-1 (or the pseudogene TRBV3-2) and TRBJ2-5; D is possibly TRBD2 (5 bases). The CDR3 has 15 residues. V was trimmed by 1 base and J by 5 bases, leaving 14 bases between them. The germline V gene has CDR1 LGHDT and CDR2 YNNKEL (reference sequence).

The V call is TRBV5-1, the J call TRBJ2-1; 9 bases fit TRBD2. Per germline, CDR1 SGHRS and CDR2 YFSETQ. Trimming took 1 base from V and 5 from J; bases not matched to a gene: 10. The CDR3 totals 17 residues. CDR3 bases: TGCGCCAGCAGCTTGATTCCTAGCGGGGTACTTAACAATGAGCAGTTCTTC. This gives the protein CASSLIPSGVLNNEQFF.

The CDR3 region has the DNA TGTGCCAGCCTCCGGGGGGACACAGATACGCAGTATTTT. Translation: CASLRGDTDTQYF. V is TRBV28 and J is TRBJ2-3, with 7 nucleotides matching TRBD2. The CDR3 is 13 amino acids. Losses at the gene ends were 8 bases for V and 2 bases for J; bases not matched to a gene: 4. Germline lookup yields CDR1 MDHEN and CDR2 SYDVKM.

The V and J genes are TRBV28 and TRBJ2-7, with 8 bases that match TRBD1. The V gene end was trimmed by 4 bases and the J gene end by 5 bases; junction bases not matched to a gene: 7. This CDR3 is built from 14 residues. Germline V gene lookup returns CDR1 MDHEN and CDR2 SYDVKM. CDR3 sequence: CASSSGTGINEQYV. DNA of the CDR3: TGTGCCAGCAGTTCTGGGACAGGTATCAACGAGCAGTACGTC.

The rearrangement uses TRBV11-3 and TRBJ2-5, with TRBD2 identical over 13 bases. The CDR3 consists of 16 residues. V shed 5 bases, J shed 4 bases, and the junction held 7 bases outside the gene matches. In germline, CDR1 is SGHNT, CDR2 YENEEA. The CDR3 sequence is CASSPGLAGELETQYF. DNA of the CDR3: TGTGCCAGCAGCCCCGGACTAGCGGGAGAGCTAGAGACCCAGTACTTC.